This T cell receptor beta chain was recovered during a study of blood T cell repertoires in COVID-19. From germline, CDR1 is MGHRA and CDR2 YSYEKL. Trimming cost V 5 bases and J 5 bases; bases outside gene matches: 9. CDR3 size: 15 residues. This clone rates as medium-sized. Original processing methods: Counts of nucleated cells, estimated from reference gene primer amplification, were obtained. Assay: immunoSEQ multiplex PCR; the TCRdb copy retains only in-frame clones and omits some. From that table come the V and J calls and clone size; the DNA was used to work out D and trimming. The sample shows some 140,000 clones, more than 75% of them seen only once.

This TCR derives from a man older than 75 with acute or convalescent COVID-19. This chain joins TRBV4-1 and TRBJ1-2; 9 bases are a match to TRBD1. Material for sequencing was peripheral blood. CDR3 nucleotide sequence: TGCGCCAGCAGCGTACGGACAGGGGACGATTATGGCTACACCTTC. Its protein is CASSVRTGDDYGYTF.